A selection of T cell receptor beta chains follows, all from one sample in a study of CD8+ T cells in alopecia areata. Method: immunoSEQ multiplex PCR; TCRdb's copy keeps in-frame clones and lacks some. The table has about 150,000 clones, about nine tenths seen once; the top ten hold approximately 15%. The sample here was CD8+ T cells sorted from blood, taken at week 0. All receptors derive from a human donor with alopecia areata. Both conserved end residues are part of each CDR3. A D gene is named only where the DNA matches it firmly. The size entry is marked missing in some rows and otherwise reads once, few, many or a size class.

DNA: TGTGCCAGCAGCGTGGGACTAGCGGGAGGTGAGCAGTTCTTC; CDR3: CASSVGLAGGEQFF; D: TRBD2; V: TRBV13; J: TRBJ2-1; size: once
DNA: TGTGCCAGCAGTGATAGCAGCACAGATACGCAGTATTTT; CDR3: CASSDSSTDTQYF; D: .; V: TRBV2; J: TRBJ2-3; size: .
DNA: TGCGCCAGCAGCTGGACCGGGGGTCAGACTGAAGCTTTCTTT; CDR3: CASSWTGGQTEAFF; D: .; V: TRBV5-1; J: TRBJ1-1; size: .
DNA: TGTGCCTGGAGTGCATCTCGTGGCCACGAGCAGTACTTC; CDR3: CAWSASRGHEQYF; D: .; V: TRBV30; J: TRBJ2-7; size: few
DNA: TGTGCCAGCAGTTTATTGGCAGAAACCTACGAGCAGTACTTC; CDR3: CASSLLAETYEQYF; D: .; V: TRBV28; J: TRBJ2-7; size: .
DNA: TGTGCCAGCAGCTTGGCCGCCAGCAGCTCCTACGAGCAGTACTTC; CDR3: CASSLAASSSYEQYF; D: .; V: TRBV5-4; J: TRBJ2-7; size: .
DNA: TGCAGCGTCCCGGACCCACGAGGGTCCCAGCATTTT; CDR3: CSVPDPRGSQHF; D: .; V: TRBV29-1; J: TRBJ1-5; size: .
DNA: TGTGCCAGCAGCCCCCCCGGTGGGCTAGCGGGAGTGGGGGAGCAGTACTTC; CDR3: CASSPPGGLAGVGEQYF; D: TRBD2; V: TRBV7-9; J: TRBJ2-7; size: once
DNA: TGTGCCAGCAGTTCACGACAGGGCTACACCTTC; CDR3: CASSSRQGYTF; D: .; V: TRBV6-5; J: TRBJ1-2; size: .
DNA: TGTGCCAGCAGTTTAGGACCCGGGACAGGGTCCCACGAGCAGTACTTC; CDR3: CASSLGPGTGSHEQYF; D: TRBD1; V: TRBV27; J: TRBJ2-7; size: .
DNA: TGTGCCAGCACCGCATTCAGCGGGGAGACCCAGTACTTC; CDR3: CASTAFSGETQYF; D: .; V: TRBV5-4; J: TRBJ2-5; size: .
DNA: TGTGCCAGCAGCTTCCCGGGACAGGGGGCCTACGAGCAGTACTTC; CDR3: CASSFPGQGAYEQYF; D: TRBD1; V: TRBV7-9; J: TRBJ2-7; size: .
DNA: TGTGCCAGCCGCGGACTAGCGGGAGTGGATGAGCAGTTCTTC; CDR3: CASRGLAGVDEQFF; D: TRBD2; V: TRBV27; J: TRBJ2-1; size: .
DNA: TGTGCCAGCAGCTTAGGGCTCCGCGCGTTCCCTGTCGAGCAGTACTTC; CDR3: CASSLGLRAFPVEQYF; D: .; V: TRBV11-2; J: TRBJ2-7; size: .
DNA: TGTGCCAGCAGCGGCGAGCGGGAGGGCTACAATGAGCAGTTCTTC; CDR3: CASSGEREGYNEQFF; D: TRBD2; V: TRBV9; J: TRBJ2-1; size: .
DNA: TGTGCTAGTGGTTTTCTAAGGGGCCAGGGTAGTTCAGGCTACACCTTC; CDR3: CASGFLRGQGSSGYTF; D: .; V: TRBV12-5; J: TRBJ1-2; size: .
DNA: TGTGCCATCAGTGACCGACTACTCGAGCAGTACTTC; CDR3: CAISDRLLEQYF; D: .; V: TRBV10-3; J: TRBJ2-7; size: .